This TCR beta chain was identified in a study of blood T cell repertoires in COVID-19. For the study at large: The United States, Italy and Spain were the sources of the acute and convalescent COVID-19 samples. T cells, B-cell-depleted T cells, or PBMCs provided the cDNA or gDNA that served as material.

The CDR3 covers 16 residues. Trimming at V came to 1 base and at J to 3 bases, leaving 2 bases not matched to a gene. Germline CDR1 and CDR2: KGHDR and SFDVKD. Authors' methods: It was from reference gene primer amplification that nucleated cell counts were estimated. The table came from immunoSEQ multiplex PCR; TCRdb's copy has only in-frame clones and leaves some out. The V and J calls and clone size were taken over from that table, and D and trimming were inferred from the DNA. The repertoire includes 170,000 or so clones, approximately 87% of them detected once, and 0.88% sits in the top ten. Sequences were obtained from peripheral blood. The chain employs TRBV24-1 and TRBJ2-3; 11 nucleotides agree with TRBD1. The TCR originated in a woman between 18 and 29 years old who had recovered from COVID-19. CDR3 amino acids: CATSDFGTGGTDTQYF. CDR3 sequence (DNA): TGTGCCACCAGTGATTTCGGGACAGGGGGGACAGATACGCAGTATTTT.